One and the same sample provided the 20 T cell receptor beta chains below, sequenced in a study of CXCR3-negative and CXCR3-positive naive CD8 T cells. Via 5' RACE with UMI labels, TRB cDNA libraries were prepared. Following a re-call of the 5' RACE reads, TCRdb has one entry per CDR3 protein and lacks DNA. The sample includes 80,000 to 95,000 distinct CDR3 sequences. Material for sequencing was naive CXCR3- CD8+ T cells from blood. Subset denoted: CD45RO-CCR7+CD27+CD95- naive CD8+ T cells lacking CXCR3 (TNR3-). All receptors derive from a human donor in good health. Some clones in this sample may be carry-over from other donors' samples.

The rearrangement links TRBV12-3 or TRBV12-4 to TRBJ2-7; lacking DNA, the TRBD1 call made by TCRdb goes unchecked. The CDR3 runs to 11 residues. The CDR3 loop reads CASRDNYEQYF.

The V gene is TRBV27, the J gene TRBJ2-7; TCRdb's assignment of TRBD1 cannot be checked, as there is no DNA. The CDR3 is made up of 14 amino acids. Germline V CDR1 and CDR2: MNHEY, SMNVEV (reference sequence). The CDR3 here is CASSLSGANYEQYF.

The chain's CDR3 is CASSPRGTYEQYF. The chain joins TRBV7-9 to TRBJ2-7; the D call from TCRdb, TRBD1, cannot be confirmed without DNA. Germline V gene data show CDR1 as SEHNR and CDR2 as FQNEAQ (reference sequence). CDR3 length equals 13 residues.

The chain carries TRBV20-1 and TRBJ1-1. The CDR3 is 13 residues long. Germline CDR1 is DFQATT and CDR2 is SNEGSKA (reference sequence). The CDR3 sequence is CSARGEMNTEAFF.

The CDR3 sequence is CSVDNGGEAFF. The rearrangement joins TRBV29-1 to TRBJ1-1. The CDR3 contains 11 residues. Germline loops: CDR1 SQVTM, CDR2 ANQGSEA.

J is TRBJ1-1 and V is TRBV28; TCRdb lists TRBD1, though no DNA is available to test this call. Germline lookup yields CDR1 MDHEN and CDR2 SYDVKM. The CDR3 runs 13 residues. The CDR3 region is CASSPVSGTEAFF. Filled out from reference TRBV28 and TRBJ1-1, the complete variable domain reads DVKVTQSSRYLVKRTGEKVFLECVQDMDHENMFWYRQDPGLGLRLIYFSYDVKMKEKGDIPEGYSVSREKKERFSLILESASTNQTSMYLCASSPVSGTEAFFGQGTRLTVV.

CDR3 sequence reads: CASSVGGSADTQYF. This rearrangement joins TRBV9 to TRBJ2-3; TCRdb's assignment of TRBD2 cannot be checked, as there is no DNA. The germline CDR1 and CDR2 sequences are SGDLS and YYNGEE. The CDR3 contains 14 residues. The whole variable domain, remainder taken from reference TRBV9 and TRBJ2-3, is DSGVTQTPKHLITATGQRVTLRCSPRSGDLSVYWYQQSLDQGLQFLIQYYNGEERAKGNILERFSAQQFPDLHSELNLSSLELGDSALYFCASSVGGSADTQYFGPGTRLTVL.

The CDR3 loop is CSVEEGRTGGPEAFF. The chain is built from TRBV29-1 and TRBJ1-1; TCRdb lists TRBD1, though no DNA is available to test this call. This CDR3 has 15 amino acids. Germline lookup yields CDR1 SQVTM and CDR2 ANQGSEA.

The CDR3 region is CASSQDQGVTTTGNEQFF. The V call is TRBV14, the J call TRBJ2-1; TCRdb returns TRBD1, unconfirmable since there is no DNA. This CDR3 is 18 amino acids long. Germline CDR1 SGHDN, CDR2 FVKESK.

The chain recombines TRBV27 with TRBJ2-1. CDR3 size: 14 residues. Germline assignment: CDR1 MNHEY and CDR2 SMNVEV (reference sequence). The CDR3 is CASSLSLALLEQFF.

The chain joins TRBV29-1 to TRBJ2-5; TCRdb's D call of TRBD1 is untestable without DNA. The CDR3 consists of 16 residues. Germline V gene sequence: CDR1 SQVTM, CDR2 ANQGSEA. This CDR3 reads CSVEDPGQGTGETQYF.

V usage is TRBV11-1 and J usage is TRBJ2-5; TCRdb proposes TRBD1, but this gene call is untestable without DNA. The germline CDR1 and CDR2 sequences are SGHAT and FQDESV (reference sequence). This CDR3 region has 15 residues. CDR3 sequence: CASSSGQGMPETQYF. The variable domain in full, completed from reference TRBV11-1 and TRBJ2-5, reads EAEVAQSPRYKITEKSQAVAFWCDPISGHATLYWYRQILGQGPELLVQFQDESVVDDSQLPKDRFSAERLKGVDSTLKIQPAELGDSAMYLCASSSGQGMPETQYFGPGTRLLVL.

The CDR3 is CASSLSRGQGHGYTF. The chain uses TRBV27 and TRBJ1-2; TCRdb selects TRBD1, and the lack of DNA leaves this call unchecked. CDR1 and CDR2 from the germline V gene are MNHEY and SMNVEV (reference sequence). The CDR3 totals 15 residues.

This chain connects TRBV20-1 to TRBJ2-1; the TRBD2 assignment by TCRdb is unverifiable without DNA. Germline-derived CDR1 and CDR2 are DFQATT and SNEGSKA (reference sequence). The CDR3 has 15 residues. CDR3 in amino acids: CSARDLAGGRDPQFF.

The chain joins TRBV5-1 to TRBJ1-6; TCRdb designates TRBD1, a call that cannot be tested without DNA. Per the germline V gene, CDR1 is SGHRS and CDR2 is YFSETQ. The CDR3 loop spans 18 amino acids. CDR3 in amino acids: CASSPGQGLINYGSPLHF.

The chain recombines TRBV27 with TRBJ1-1; TCRdb outputs TRBD1, but without DNA this stays unchecked. Germline CDR1 is MNHEY and CDR2 is SMNVEV (reference sequence). The CDR3 consists of 15 residues. The CDR3: CASSFGTGIETEAFF.

The CDR3 is CASSLLWEQYF. The chain has TRBV7-9 and TRBJ2-7. This CDR3 has 11 residues. Germline values: CDR1 SEHNR, CDR2 FQNEAQ (reference sequence).

CDR3 region: CASRVDYPYEQFF. The V gene is TRBV5-4, the J gene TRBJ2-1; there is no DNA to check the TCRdb D call of TRBD2. This CDR3 comprises 13 residues. Germline V lookup: CDR1 SGHNT, CDR2 YYREEE (reference sequence).

The chain couples TRBV7-6 to TRBJ1-3; TCRdb's D gene call, TRBD1, goes unchecked for lack of DNA. The V gene's germline CDR1 is SGHVS and CDR2 FNYEAQ. This CDR3 has 15 amino acids. The CDR3 loop is CASSSGQGGGNTIYF.

This chain links TRBV20-1 with TRBJ2-4; TCRdb calls TRBD1, which cannot be checked without DNA. CDR3 length equals 15 residues. CDR1 is DFQATT and CDR2 is SNEGSKA in the germline V gene (reference sequence). This chain's CDR3 is CSARDVGEAKNIQYF.